The clone carrying this T cell receptor beta chain was seen ten or more times. Its target is unknown. The sample comes from a study of early T cells in non-severe SARS-CoV-2 infection. In the study overall: The input, bulk RNA from unsorted whole blood, was sequenced, and chains were unpaired.

Researchers attached unique molecular identifiers to individual cDNA molecules. TCRdb reanalysed the 5' RACE reads using MiXCR and keeps one entry per CDR3 protein. This sample has tens of thousands of distinct CDR3 sequences, with 5% to 6% found just once. Study-wide results and caveats: There was a bias toward anti-spike CD8 responses in VDJdb matching, which missed private and CD4 specificities.

V shed 8 bases and J 6 bases; nucleotides not matched to a gene: 12. The CDR3 contains 15 residues. This clonotype was sampled from an adult who was a healthcare worker with PCR-confirmed SARS-CoV-2 infection or an uninfected control (not recorded which). Sequenced input: whole blood. This chain joins TRBV12-3 or TRBV12-4 and TRBJ2-1, with 8 bases lining up with TRBD2. CDR3 residues: CASGSRAGGPNEQFF. CDR3 DNA: TGTGCCAGCGGGTCCCGGGCGGGAGGACCCAATGAGCAGTTCTTC.